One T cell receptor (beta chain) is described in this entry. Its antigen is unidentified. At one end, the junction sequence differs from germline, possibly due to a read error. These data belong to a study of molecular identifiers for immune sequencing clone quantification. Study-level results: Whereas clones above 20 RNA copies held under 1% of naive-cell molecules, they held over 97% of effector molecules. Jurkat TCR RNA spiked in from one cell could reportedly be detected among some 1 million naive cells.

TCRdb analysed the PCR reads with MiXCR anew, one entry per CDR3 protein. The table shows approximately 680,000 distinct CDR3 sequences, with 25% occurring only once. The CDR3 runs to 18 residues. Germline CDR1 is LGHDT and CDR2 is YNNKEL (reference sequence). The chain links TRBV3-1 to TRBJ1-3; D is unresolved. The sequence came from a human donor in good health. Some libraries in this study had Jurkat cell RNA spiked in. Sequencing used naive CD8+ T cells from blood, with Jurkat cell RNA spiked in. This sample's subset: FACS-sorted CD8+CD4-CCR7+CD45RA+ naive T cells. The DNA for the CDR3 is TGTGCCAGCAGCCAAGCGATGGGCGAGCCAATCTCTGGAAACACCATGTATTTT. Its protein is CASSQAMGEPISGNTMYF.